This TCR beta chain was captured in a study of blood T cell repertoires in COVID-19. The V gene's germline CDR1 is LNHDA and CDR2 SQIVND (reference sequence). There are 15 residues in the CDR3. V lost 8 bases and J lost 6, with 20 bases in between. This table comes from immunoSEQ multiplex PCR, and its TCRdb copy is limited to in-frame clones, with some not included. The sample shows roughly 410,000 clones, about 90% of them seen only once. This sequence joins TRBV19 and TRBJ2-1, with D possibly TRBD1 on 6 matching bases. Sequenced sample: peripheral blood. The receptor comes from a woman aged 60-75 years with COVID-19, enrolled during active disease. The CDR3 region has the DNA TGTGCCAGTCGCATTGACAGGAAGGAAGGCAATGAGCAGTTCTTC. Residues: CASRIDRKEGNEQFF.